Listed here is a single T cell receptor beta chain. The same CDR3 also results from other DNA sequences found in this sample. Measured with immunoSEQ multiplex PCR; TCRdb has only the in-frame clones, and not every one. The repertoire holds about 730,000 clones, with around 70% as singletons. The data derive from a study of shared clonotypes between healthy human individuals. Losses at the gene ends were 5 bases for V and 2 bases for J; bases not matched to a gene: 6. Per germline, CDR1 SGHTA and CDR2 FQGNSA. The CDR3 contains 14 residues. The source is a woman aged 25 to 45 in good health. The rearrangement links TRBV7-2 to TRBJ2-7; 7 positions match TRBD2. The source material was memory CD4+ T cells sorted from blood. Subset reported: CD45RA-negative fraction. The CDR3 here is CASSPQRGPYEQYF. CDR3 sequence (DNA): TGTGCCAGCAGCCCCCAGCGGGGCCCCTACGAGCAGTACTTC.